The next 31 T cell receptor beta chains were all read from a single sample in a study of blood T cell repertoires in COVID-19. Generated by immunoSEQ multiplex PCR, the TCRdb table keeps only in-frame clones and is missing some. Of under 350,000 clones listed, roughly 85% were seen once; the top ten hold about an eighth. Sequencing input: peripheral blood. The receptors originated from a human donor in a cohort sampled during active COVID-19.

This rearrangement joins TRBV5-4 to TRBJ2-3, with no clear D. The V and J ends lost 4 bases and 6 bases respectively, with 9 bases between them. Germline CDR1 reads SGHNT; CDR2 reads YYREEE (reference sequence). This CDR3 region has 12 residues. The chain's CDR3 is CASSPPLDTQYF. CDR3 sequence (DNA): TGTGCCAGCAGCCCCCCCTTGGATACGCAGTATTTT.

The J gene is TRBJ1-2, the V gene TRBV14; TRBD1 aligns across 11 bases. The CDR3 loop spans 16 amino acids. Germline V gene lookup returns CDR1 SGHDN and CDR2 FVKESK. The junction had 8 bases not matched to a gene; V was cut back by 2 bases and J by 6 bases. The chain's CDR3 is CASSQLTGQGADGYTF. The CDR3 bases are TGTGCCAGCAGCCAATTAACTGGACAGGGGGCAGATGGCTACACCTTC. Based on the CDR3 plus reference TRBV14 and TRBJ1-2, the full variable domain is EAGVTQFPSHSVIEKGQTVTLRCDPISGHDNLYWYRRVMGKEIKFLLHFVKESKQDESGMPNNRFLAERTGGTYSTLKVQPAELEDSGVYFCASSQLTGQGADGYTFGSGTRLTVV.

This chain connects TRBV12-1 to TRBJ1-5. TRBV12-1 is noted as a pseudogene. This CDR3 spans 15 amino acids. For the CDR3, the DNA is TGTGCCAGCAGCCGCACGGTCCCTAGGAATCAGCCCCAGCATTTT. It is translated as CASSRTVPRNQPQHF.

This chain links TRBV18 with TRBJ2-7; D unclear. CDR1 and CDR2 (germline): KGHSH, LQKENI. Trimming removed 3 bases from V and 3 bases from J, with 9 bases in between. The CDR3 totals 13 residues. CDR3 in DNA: TGTGCCAGCTCACCTTCCGCCGGCTACGAGCAGTACTTC. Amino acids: CASSPSAGYEQYF.

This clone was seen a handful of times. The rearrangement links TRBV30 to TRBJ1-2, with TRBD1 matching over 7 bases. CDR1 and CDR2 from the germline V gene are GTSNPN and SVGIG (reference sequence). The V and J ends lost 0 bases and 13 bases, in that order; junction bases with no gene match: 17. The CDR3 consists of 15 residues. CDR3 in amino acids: CAWSVLNGQEGFCTF. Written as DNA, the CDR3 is TGTGCCTGGAGTGTCCTAAACGGACAGGAAGGGTTTTGCACCTTC. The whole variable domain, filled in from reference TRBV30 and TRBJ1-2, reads SQTIHQWPATLVQPVGSPLSLECTVEGTSNPNLYWYRQAAGRGLQLLFYSVGIGQISSEVPQNLSASRPQDRQFILSSKKLLLSDSGFYLCAWSVLNGQEGFCTFGSGTRLTVV.

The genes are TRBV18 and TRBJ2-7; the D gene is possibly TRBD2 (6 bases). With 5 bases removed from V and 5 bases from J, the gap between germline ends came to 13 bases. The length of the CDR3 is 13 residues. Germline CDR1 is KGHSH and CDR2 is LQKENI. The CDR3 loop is CASSERRGNEQYF. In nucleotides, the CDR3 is TGTGCCAGCTCAGAGCGACGGGGGAACGAGCAGTACTTC.

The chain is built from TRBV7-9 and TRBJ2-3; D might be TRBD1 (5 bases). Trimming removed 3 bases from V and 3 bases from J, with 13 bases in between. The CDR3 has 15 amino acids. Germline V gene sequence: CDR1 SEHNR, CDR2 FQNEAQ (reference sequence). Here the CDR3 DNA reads TGTGCCAGCAGCTTGCGCAGGGTACAGACAGATACGCAGTATTTT. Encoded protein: CASSLRRVQTDTQYF.

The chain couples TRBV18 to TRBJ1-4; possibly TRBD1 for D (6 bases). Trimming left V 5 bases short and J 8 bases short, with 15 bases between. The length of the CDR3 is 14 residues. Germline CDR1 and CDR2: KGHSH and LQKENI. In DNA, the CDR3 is TGTGCCAGCTCAACCTCTACAGGGAACGAAAAACTGTTTTTT. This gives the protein CASSTSTGNEKLFF.

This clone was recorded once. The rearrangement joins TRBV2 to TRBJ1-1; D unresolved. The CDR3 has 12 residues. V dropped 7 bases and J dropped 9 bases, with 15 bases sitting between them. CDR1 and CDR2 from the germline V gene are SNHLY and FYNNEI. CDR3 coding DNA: TGTGCCAGCACCGTGAGCAGGAAACAAGCTTTCTTT. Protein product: CASTVSRKQAFF. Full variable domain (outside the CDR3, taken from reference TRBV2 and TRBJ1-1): EPEVTQTPSHQVTQMGQEVILRCVPISNHLYFYWYRQILGQKVEFLVSFYNNEISEKSEIFDDQFSVERPDGSNFTLKIRSTKLEDSAMYFCASTVSRKQAFFGQGTRLTVV.

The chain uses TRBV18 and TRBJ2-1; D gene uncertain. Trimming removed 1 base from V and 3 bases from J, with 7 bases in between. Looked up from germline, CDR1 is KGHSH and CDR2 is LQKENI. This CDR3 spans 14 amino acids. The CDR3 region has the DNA TGTGCCAGCTCACCACGGCGGAACTACAATGAGCAGTTCTTC. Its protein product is CASSPRRNYNEQFF.

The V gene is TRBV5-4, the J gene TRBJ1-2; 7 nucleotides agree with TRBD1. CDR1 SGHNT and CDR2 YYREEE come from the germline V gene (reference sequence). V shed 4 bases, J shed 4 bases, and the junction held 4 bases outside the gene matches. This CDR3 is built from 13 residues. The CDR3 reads CASSSRDSYGYTF. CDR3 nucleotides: TGTGCCAGCAGCAGCCGGGACAGCTATGGCTACACCTTC.

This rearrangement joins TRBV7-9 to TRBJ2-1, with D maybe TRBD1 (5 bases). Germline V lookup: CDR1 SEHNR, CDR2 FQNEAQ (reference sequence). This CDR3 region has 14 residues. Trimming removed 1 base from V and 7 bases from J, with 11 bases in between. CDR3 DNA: TGTGCCAGCAGCTTAGATCAGGGTAGGAATGAGCAGTTCTTC. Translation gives CASSLDQGRNEQFF.

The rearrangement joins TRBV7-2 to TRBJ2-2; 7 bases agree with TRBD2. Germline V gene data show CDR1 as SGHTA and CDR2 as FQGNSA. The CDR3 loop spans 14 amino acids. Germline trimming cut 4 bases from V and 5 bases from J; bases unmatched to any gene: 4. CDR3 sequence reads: CASSSTSKTGELFF. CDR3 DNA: TGTGCCAGCAGCTCGACTAGCAAGACCGGGGAGCTGTTTTTT.

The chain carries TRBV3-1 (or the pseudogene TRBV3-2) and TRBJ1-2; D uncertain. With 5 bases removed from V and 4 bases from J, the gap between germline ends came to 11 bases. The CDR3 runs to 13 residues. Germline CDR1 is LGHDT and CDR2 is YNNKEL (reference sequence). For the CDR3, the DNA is TGTGCCAGCAGCGGGCCAGGCGTCTATGGCTACACCTTC. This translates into CASSGPGVYGYTF.

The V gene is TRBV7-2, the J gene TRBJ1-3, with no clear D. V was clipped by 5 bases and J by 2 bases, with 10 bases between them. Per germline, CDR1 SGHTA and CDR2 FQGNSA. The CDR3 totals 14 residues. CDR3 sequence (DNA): TGTGCCAGCAGCCCCCTGGGCCCTGGAAACACCATATATTTT. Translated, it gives CASSPLGPGNTIYF.

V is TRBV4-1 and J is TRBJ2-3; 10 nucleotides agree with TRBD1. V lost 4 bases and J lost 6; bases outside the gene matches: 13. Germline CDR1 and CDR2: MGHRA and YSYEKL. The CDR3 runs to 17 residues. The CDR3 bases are TGCGCCAGCAGCCCTTGGGGGACAGGGGATTCGACGGATACGCAGTATTTT. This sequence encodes CASSPWGTGDSTDTQYF.

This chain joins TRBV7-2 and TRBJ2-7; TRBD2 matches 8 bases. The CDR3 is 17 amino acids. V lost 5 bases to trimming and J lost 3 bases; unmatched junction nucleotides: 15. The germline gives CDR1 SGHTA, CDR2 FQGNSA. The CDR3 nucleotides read TGTGCCAGCAGCCCCGAACGTAGCGGGGTAGCCTTCTACGAGCAGTACTTC. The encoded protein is CASSPERSGVAFYEQYF.

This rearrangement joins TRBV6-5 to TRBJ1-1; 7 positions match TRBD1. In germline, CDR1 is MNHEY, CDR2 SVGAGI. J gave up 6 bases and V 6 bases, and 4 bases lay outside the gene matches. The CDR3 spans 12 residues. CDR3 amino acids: CASRQGFSEAFF. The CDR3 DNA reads TGTGCCAGCAGACAGGGGTTCTCTGAAGCTTTCTTT.

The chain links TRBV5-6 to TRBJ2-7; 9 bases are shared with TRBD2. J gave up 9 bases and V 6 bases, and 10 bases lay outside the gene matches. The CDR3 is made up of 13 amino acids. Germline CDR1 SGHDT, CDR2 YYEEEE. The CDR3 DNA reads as TGTGCCAGCACCCAATCAACTAGCGGGCCGCAGTACTTC. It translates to CASTQSTSGPQYF. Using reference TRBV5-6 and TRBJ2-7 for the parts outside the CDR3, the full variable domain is DAGVTQSPTHLIKTRGQQVTLRCSPKSGHDTVSWYQQALGQGPQFIFQYYEEEERQRGNFPDRFSGHQFPNYSSELNVNALLLGDSALYLCASTQSTSGPQYFGPGTRLTVT.

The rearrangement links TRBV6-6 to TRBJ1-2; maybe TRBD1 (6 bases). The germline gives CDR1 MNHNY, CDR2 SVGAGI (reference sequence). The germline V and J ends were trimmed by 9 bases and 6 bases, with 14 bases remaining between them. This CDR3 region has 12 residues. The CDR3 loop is CASKQGYDGYTF. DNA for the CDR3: TGTGCCAGTAAACAGGGTTACGATGGCTACACCTTC.

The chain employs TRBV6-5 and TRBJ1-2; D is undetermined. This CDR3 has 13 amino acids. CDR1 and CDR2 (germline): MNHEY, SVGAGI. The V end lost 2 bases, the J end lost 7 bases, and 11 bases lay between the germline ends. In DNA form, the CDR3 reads TGTGCCAGCAGTTACGTCCCCTTTCGTGGCTACACCTTC. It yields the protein CASSYVPFRGYTF.

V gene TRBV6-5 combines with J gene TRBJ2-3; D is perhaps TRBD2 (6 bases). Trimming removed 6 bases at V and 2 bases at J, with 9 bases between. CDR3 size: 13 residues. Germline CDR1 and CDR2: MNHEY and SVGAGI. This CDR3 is CASRRDSTDTQYF. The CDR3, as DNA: TGTGCCAGCAGACGGGACTCCACAGATACGCAGTATTTT.

The CDR3 DNA reads TGTGCCAGTAGTCCCCGAGAGAGAAACACTGAAGCTTTCTTT. Translation gives CASSPRERNTEAFF. The J gene is TRBJ1-1, the V gene TRBV19; D ambiguous. V was pared by 5 bases and J by 2 bases, with 12 bases between. The length of the CDR3 is 14 residues. Germline CDR1 LNHDA, CDR2 SQIVND (reference sequence). The whole variable domain, remainder taken from reference TRBV19 and TRBJ1-1, is DGGITQSPKYLFRKEGQNVTLSCEQNLNHDAMYWYRQDPGQGLRLIYYSQIVNDFQKGDIAEGYSVSREKKESFPLTVTSAQKNPTAFYLCASSPRERNTEAFFGQGTRLTVV.

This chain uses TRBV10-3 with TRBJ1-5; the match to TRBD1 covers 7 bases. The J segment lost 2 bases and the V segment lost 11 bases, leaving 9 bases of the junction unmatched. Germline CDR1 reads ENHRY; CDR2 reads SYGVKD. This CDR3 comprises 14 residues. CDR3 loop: CAAGRQGGNQPQHF. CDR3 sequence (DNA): TGTGCCGCAGGCCGACAGGGTGGCAATCAGCCCCAGCATTTT.

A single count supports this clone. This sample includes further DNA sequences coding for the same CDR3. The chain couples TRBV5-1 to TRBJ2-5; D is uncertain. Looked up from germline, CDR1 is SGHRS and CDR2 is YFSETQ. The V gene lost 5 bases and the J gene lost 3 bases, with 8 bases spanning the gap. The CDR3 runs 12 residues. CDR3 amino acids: CASSLAEETQYF. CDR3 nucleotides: TGCGCCAGCAGTCTCGCAGAAGAGACCCAGTACTTC.

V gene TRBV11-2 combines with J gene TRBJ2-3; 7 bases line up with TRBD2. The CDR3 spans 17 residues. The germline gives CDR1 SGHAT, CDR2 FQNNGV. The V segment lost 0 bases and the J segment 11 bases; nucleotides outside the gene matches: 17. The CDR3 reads CASSLDRSGRRGGGQYF. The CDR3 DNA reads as TGTGCCAGCAGCTTAGATAGATCCGGGAGGCGCGGCGGAGGGCAGTATTTT.

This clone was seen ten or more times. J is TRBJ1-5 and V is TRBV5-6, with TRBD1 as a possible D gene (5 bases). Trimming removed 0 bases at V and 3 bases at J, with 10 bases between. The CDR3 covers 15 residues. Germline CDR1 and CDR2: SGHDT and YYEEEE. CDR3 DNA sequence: TGTGCCAGCAGCTTGGGCGGGGGGAACAATCAGCCCCAGCATTTT. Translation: CASSLGGGNNQPQHF.

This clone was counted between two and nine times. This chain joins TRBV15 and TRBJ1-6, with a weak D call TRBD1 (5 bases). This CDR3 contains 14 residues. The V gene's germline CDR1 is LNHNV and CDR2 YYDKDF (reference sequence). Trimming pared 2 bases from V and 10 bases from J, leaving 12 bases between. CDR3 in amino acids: CATSRTRADSPLHF. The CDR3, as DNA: TGTGCCACCAGCAGAACCAGGGCGGACTCACCCCTCCACTTT.

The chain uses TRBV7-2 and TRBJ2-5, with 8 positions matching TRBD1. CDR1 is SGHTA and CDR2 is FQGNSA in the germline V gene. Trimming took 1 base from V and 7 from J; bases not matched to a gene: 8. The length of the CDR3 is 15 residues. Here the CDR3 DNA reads TGTGCCAGCAGCTTAGAAGGACAGGGAATTGGGACCCAGTACTTC. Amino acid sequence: CASSLEGQGIGTQYF.

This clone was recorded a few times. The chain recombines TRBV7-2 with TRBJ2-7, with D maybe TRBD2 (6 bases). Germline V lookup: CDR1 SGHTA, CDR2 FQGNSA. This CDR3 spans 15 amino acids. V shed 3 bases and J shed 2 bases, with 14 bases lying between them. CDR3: CASSFGSGRTYEQYF. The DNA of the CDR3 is TGTGCCAGCAGCTTTGGTAGCGGCCGTACCTACGAGCAGTACTTC.

The CDR3: CASSRGTTGANVLTF. In DNA, the CDR3 is TGTGCCAGCTCAAGGGGGACAACTGGGGCCAACGTCCTGACTTTC. This rearrangement joins TRBV18 to TRBJ2-6, with a possible D match to TRBD1 (6 bases). Germline CDR1 reads KGHSH; CDR2 reads LQKENI. The CDR3 spans 15 residues. Trimming left V 5 bases short and J 2 bases short, with 10 bases between.